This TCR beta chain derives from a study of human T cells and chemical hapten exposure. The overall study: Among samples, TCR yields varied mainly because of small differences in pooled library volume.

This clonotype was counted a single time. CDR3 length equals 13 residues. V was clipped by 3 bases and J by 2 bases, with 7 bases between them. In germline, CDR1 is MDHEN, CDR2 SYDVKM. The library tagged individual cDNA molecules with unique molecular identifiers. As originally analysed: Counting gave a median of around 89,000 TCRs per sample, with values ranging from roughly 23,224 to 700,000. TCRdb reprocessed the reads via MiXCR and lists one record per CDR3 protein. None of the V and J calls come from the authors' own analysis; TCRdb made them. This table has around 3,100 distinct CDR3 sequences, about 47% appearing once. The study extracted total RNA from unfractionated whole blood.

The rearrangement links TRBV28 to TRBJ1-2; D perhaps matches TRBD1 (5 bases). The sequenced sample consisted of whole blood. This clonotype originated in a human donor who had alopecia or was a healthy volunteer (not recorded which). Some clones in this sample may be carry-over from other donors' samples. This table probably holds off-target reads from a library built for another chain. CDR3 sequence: CASSLGPNYGYTF. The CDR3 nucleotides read TGTGCCAGCAGTTTGGGGCCCAACTATGGCTACACCTTC.